The sequence of this T cell receptor beta chain was determined in a study of Graves' ophthalmopathy and Graves' hyperthyroidism. Study results and caveats: Most clonotypes expanded in thyroid above 0.001 frequency were present in blood too.

Amplifying from RNA transcripts, the study obtained TCR beta CDR3 regions. In the first round, RT-PCR was carried out with HTBI primers, and a multiplex PCR formed the second round. TCRdb fed the multiplex PCR reads into MiXCR, producing one record per CDR3 protein. The sample includes more than 300,000 distinct CDR3 sequences, approximately 17% of them seen just once. The PBMC fraction was derived from about 9.2 ml of fresh peripheral blood. Germline CDR1 and CDR2: MNHEY and SVGAGI. The CDR3 loop spans 13 amino acids. V lost 0 bases, J lost 7 bases, and 10 bases lay in between. The table lists this clonotype with many counts. Its antigen is not known.

The chain uses TRBV6-5 and TRBJ2-7, with D hard to call. This sequence was found in an adult woman with stable Graves' hyperthyroidism. The sequenced material came from peripheral blood. CDR3 amino acids: CASSYSRRGEQYF. CDR3 nucleotide sequence: TGTGCCAGCAGTTACTCGAGGCGCGGAGAGCAGTACTTC.